This T cell receptor (beta chain) was captured by sequencing in a study of graft-versus-host responses after intestinal transplantation. Study overall: All recipients got anti-thymocyte globulin induction, then tacrolimus and steroids for 2 to 4 years. Overall study findings and caveats: Allografts from individuals with graft-donor T cell macrochimerism displayed high graft-versus-host to host-versus-graft clonal ratios. Some GvH clones appeared in ileal mucosa or blood before recipient bone marrow. HvG clone declines early post-transplant were associated with peak circulating GvH levels.

In germline, CDR1 is GTSNPN, CDR2 SVGIG (reference sequence). The CDR3 runs 12 residues. V lost 3 bases and J 2 bases, leaving 7 bases between the germline ends. With respect to this clone: Its cognate antigen is unknown.

Profiling relied on immunoSEQ multiplex PCR, and the TCRdb table lists in-frame clones only, not all of them. This table has 100,000 or so clones, 80% to 95% appearing once. The sample in question was unstimulated CD4+ T cells sorted from spleen or lymph node cells, obtained before intestinal transplant. The TCR comes from a human donor who received an intestinal transplant. The V and J genes are TRBV30 and TRBJ2-5, with D perhaps matching TRBD1 (5 bases). The CDR3 spells CAWSQGQETQYF. DNA of the CDR3: TGTGCCTGGAGCCAGGGTCAAGAGACCCAGTACTTC.